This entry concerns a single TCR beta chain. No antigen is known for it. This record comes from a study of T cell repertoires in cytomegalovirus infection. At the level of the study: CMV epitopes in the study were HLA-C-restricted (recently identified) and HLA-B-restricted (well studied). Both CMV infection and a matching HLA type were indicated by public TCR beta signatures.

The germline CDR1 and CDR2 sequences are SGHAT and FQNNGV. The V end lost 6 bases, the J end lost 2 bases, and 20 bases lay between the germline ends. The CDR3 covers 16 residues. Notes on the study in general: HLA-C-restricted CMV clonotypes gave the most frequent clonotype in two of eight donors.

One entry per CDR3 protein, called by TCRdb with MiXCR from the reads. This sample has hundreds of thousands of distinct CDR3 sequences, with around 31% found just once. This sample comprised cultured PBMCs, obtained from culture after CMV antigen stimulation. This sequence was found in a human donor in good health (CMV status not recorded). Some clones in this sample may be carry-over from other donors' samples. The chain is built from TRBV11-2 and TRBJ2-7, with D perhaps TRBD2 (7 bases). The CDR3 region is CASRSGRGREPYEQYF. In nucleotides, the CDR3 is TGTGCCAGCAGGTCCGGGCGGGGGCGGGAGCCCTACGAGCAGTACTTC.